The clone carrying this T cell receptor beta chain was counted only a few times. The antigen remains unidentified. Any history of autoimmune disease or systemic immunosuppression disqualified patients. This sample was included in a study of OX40 agonist ivuxolimab in advanced cancers. Study overall: Earlier treatment with anti-PD-1, anti-PD-L1 or anti-CTLA-4 was permitted, and around 43% had received some.

Germline V gene data show CDR1 as SGHVS and CDR2 as FNYEAQ. Trimming cost V 3 bases and J 2 bases, with 3 bases left between them. This CDR3 region has 12 residues. Study-wide points: The CD4+ and CD8+ T cells in the blood had expanded clonally by week 6 at 0.1 to 3.0 mg/kg.

TCRdb keeps only in-frame clones here, not all; method: immunoSEQ multiplex PCR. The repertoire holds some 66,000 clones, with roughly 80% as singletons. This chain links TRBV7-6 with TRBJ2-3; D is unclear. This specimen was CD4+ or CD8+ T cells sorted from blood, taken in a trial of the OX40 agonist ivuxolimab. This TCR came from an adult with an advanced solid tumor such as melanoma, head and neck, liver or kidney cancer. CDR3 coding DNA: TGTGCCAGCAGCTTCTACACAGATACGCAGTATTTT. Translation gives CASSFYTDTQYF.